The clone carrying this T cell receptor (beta chain) was recorded many times. The germline V and J ends were trimmed by 2 bases and 0 bases, with 9 bases remaining between them. The length of the CDR3 is 14 residues. CDR1 and CDR2 (germline): GTSNPN, SVGIG (reference sequence). UMIs were added to TCR cDNA along with a universal primer site when it was made by 5'RACE template switching. TCRdb re-analysed the 5' RACE reads in MiXCR, keeping a single row per CDR3 protein. The table shows about 45,000 distinct CDR3 sequences, with approximately 6.3% occurring only once. This entry is derived from a study of T cells after yellow fever vaccination. Study findings and constraints: Detected again after the booster were most primary-vaccination clones, at approximately 95% CD4 and about 89% CD8. Clonotypes shared by both compartments, CD4 and CD8, made up a small share. Abundant bulk-population clonotypes could contaminate the FACS-sorted repertoires.

The source is a young man who received the YFV17D yellow fever vaccine. The sequenced sample was CD8+ T cells not binding an NS4B(214-222) dextramer, sorted from PBMCs, obtained 45 days after the yellow fever booster vaccination. The chain couples TRBV30 to TRBJ2-3, with D unresolved. The CDR3 reads CAWSLISSTDTQYF. The CDR3 coding sequence is TGTGCCTGGAGTTTAATTTCAAGCACAGATACGCAGTATTTT.